Shown below are 11 T cell receptor beta chains from a single sample sequenced in a study of blood T cell repertoires in COVID-19 (dated by TCRdb to the early 2020s). The library was generated by the immunoSEQ multiplex PCR assay. As stored in TCRdb, this immuneACCESS dataset retains in-frame rearrangements with V and J assigned. A fraction of the clones does not appear; measured against another copy, unresolved V genes explain less than half of the discrepancy, and the remainder lacks a known reason. Within this sample are 310,000 or so clones, with 80% to 90% of them counted one time only. Clones ranked in the top ten supply roughly a tenth of the sample. Sequencing used peripheral blood. The receptors were sampled from a man aged 25-45 years with COVID-19, enrolled during active disease.

This chain uses TRBV5-4 with TRBJ2-7; 9 bases fit TRBD1. The CDR3 contains 18 residues. The V segment lost 5 bases and the J segment 4 bases; nucleotides outside the gene matches: 19. Per germline, CDR1 SGHNT and CDR2 YYREEE (reference sequence). CDR3: CASSSGTGSFFPAYEQYF. The CDR3 DNA reads as TGTGCCAGCAGTTCCGGGACAGGGAGTTTTTTTCCCGCTTACGAGCAGTACTTC.

In this sample, this clone turned up once. This rearrangement joins TRBV5-6 to TRBJ2-3, with a tentative D call TRBD1 (5 bases). Looked up from germline, CDR1 is SGHDT and CDR2 is YYEEEE. This CDR3 has 14 residues. V lost 0 bases, J lost 5 bases, and 10 bases lay in between. For the CDR3, the DNA is TGTGCCAGCAGCTTGGAGCAGGGAAGAGATACGCAGTATTTT. Amino acids: CASSLEQGRDTQYF.

The chain is built from TRBV7-8 and TRBJ1-2; tentative D call: TRBD1 (6 bases). V lost 5 bases and J 3 bases, leaving 13 bases between the germline ends. CDR3 size: 14 residues. Germline lookup yields CDR1 SGHVS and CDR2 FQNEAQ. DNA of the CDR3: TGTGCCAGCAGCCTCGGACAGAGGGACTATGGCTACACCTTC. Its translation is CASSLGQRDYGYTF.

This chain connects TRBV10-3 to TRBJ2-1; 8 bases agree with TRBD2. This CDR3 has 15 residues. V was clipped by 0 bases and J by 7 bases; unmatched bases: 5. Per germline, CDR1 ENHRY and CDR2 SYGVKD. The CDR3 protein is CAISESSGRGNEQFF. The CDR3 DNA sequence: TGTGCCATCAGTGAGTCGAGCGGGAGAGGTAATGAGCAGTTCTTC.

The chain uses TRBV4-1 and TRBJ2-5; 7 bases are a match to TRBD1. V gave up 2 bases and J gave up 2 bases; unmatched junction bases: 17. CDR1 and CDR2 from the germline V gene are MGHRA and YSYEKL. This CDR3 comprises 19 residues. DNA for the CDR3: TGCGCCAGCAGCCAAATCTCCCCTGACAACTGGGACAGACAAGAGACCCAGTACTTC. Amino acid sequence: CASSQISPDNWDRQETQYF.

This clone occurred a few times. The V call is TRBV10-3, the J call TRBJ1-3, with D possibly TRBD1 on 5 matching bases. The V gene's germline CDR1 is ENHRY and CDR2 SYGVKD. The CDR3 totals 15 residues. V was clipped by 10 bases and J by 0 bases, with 16 bases between them. CDR3 DNA sequence: TGTGCCACCGGGCGGGACGGGACCTCTGGAAACACCATATATTTT. Protein sequence: CATGRDGTSGNTIYF.

The chain employs TRBV27 and TRBJ2-5; 9 bases map to TRBD1. The germline CDR1 and CDR2 sequences are MNHEY and SMNVEV (reference sequence). V lost 4 bases and J lost 4; bases outside the gene matches: 1. CDR3 length: 13 amino acids. Here the CDR3 reads CASSWDRAETQYF. The DNA for the CDR3 is TGTGCCAGCAGTTGGGACAGGGCAGAGACCCAGTACTTC.

This clone appeared a few times. The chain is built from TRBV27 and TRBJ1-1; perhaps TRBD1 as D (6 bases). Germline V gives CDR1 MNHEY, CDR2 SMNVEV (reference sequence). V was cut by 6 bases and J by 1 base, with 18 bases left in between. The CDR3 covers 16 residues. The CDR3 is CASRPRDKVTNTEAFF. CDR3 coding DNA: TGTGCCAGCAGGCCTCGGGACAAGGTGACGAACACTGAAGCTTTCTTT.

The chain employs TRBV7-2 and TRBJ2-3; TRBD2 matches 11 bases. Germline V gives CDR1 SGHTA, CDR2 FQGNSA. Losses at the gene ends were 1 base for V and 4 bases for J; bases not matched to a gene: 4. CDR3 length: 16 residues. This CDR3 reads CASSLVAGGRPDTQYF. CDR3 nucleotides: TGTGCCAGCAGCTTAGTAGCGGGAGGGCGCCCAGATACGCAGTATTTT.

This clone was counted a few times. The CDR3 loop reads CASSLVSGSPYEQYF. CDR3 in DNA: TGTGCCAGCAGCTTAGTCTCGGGTTCCCCCTACGAGCAGTACTTC. The rearrangement uses TRBV7-9 and TRBJ2-7, with no clear D. The CDR3 sequence is 15 residues long. In germline, CDR1 is SEHNR, CDR2 FQNEAQ (reference sequence). V was cut by 1 base and J by 2 bases, with 12 bases left in between.

The gene calls are TRBV6-2 or TRBV6-3 and TRBJ2-7; D is undetermined. The CDR3 is made up of 15 amino acids. Trimming left V 2 bases short and J 2 bases short, with 13 bases between. Germline V gene lookup returns CDR1 MNHEY and CDR2 SVGEGT. The CDR3 is CASSYASPVAYEQYF. The CDR3 nucleotides are TGTGCCAGCAGTTACGCTTCGCCAGTTGCCTACGAGCAGTACTTC.